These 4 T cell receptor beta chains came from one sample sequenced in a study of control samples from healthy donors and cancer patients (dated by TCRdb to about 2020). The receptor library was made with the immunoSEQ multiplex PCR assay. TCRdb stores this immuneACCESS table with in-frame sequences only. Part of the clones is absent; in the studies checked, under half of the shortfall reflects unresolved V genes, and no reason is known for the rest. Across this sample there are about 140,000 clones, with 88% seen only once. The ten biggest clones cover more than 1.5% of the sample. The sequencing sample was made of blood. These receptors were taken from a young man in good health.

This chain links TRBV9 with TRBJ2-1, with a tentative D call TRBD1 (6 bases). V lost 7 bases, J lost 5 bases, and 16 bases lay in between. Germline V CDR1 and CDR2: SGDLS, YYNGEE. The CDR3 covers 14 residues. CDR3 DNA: TGTGCCAGCCGCGGACAGTCGGAGAACAATGAGCAGTTCTTC. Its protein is CASRGQSENNEQFF.

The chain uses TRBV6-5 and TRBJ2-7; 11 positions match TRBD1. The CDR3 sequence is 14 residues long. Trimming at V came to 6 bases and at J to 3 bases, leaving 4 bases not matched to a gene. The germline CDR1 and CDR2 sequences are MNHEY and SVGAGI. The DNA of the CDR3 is TGTGCCAGCAGGGAGGGGACAGGGGGCTACGAGCAGTACTTC. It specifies CASREGTGGYEQYF.

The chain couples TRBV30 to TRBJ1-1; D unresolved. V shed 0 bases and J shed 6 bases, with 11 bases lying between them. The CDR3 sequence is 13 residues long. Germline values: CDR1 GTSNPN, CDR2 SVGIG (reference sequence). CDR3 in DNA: TGTGCCTGGAGTGTCCACCGGGCCGCTGAAGCTTTCTTT. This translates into CAWSVHRAAEAFF.

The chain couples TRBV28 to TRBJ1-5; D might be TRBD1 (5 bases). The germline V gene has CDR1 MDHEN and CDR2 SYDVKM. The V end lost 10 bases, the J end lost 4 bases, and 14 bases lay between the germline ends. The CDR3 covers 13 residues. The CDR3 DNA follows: TGTGCCATCCACGGGGGGGGAAATCAGCCCCAGCATTTT. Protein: CAIHGGGNQPQHF.